Below, 3 T cell receptor beta chains from the same sample are listed, as sequenced in a study of T cell responses to AZD1222 COVID-19 vaccine. Sequenced by immunoSEQ multiplex PCR; TCRdb stores in-frame clones only, minus some. In the table there are about 150,000 clones, roughly 91% of which are singletons. The sample in question was peripheral blood, obtained 28 days after the second AZD1222 dose. These receptors all stem from an adult who received the AZD1222 COVID-19 vaccine.

V gene TRBV18 combines with J gene TRBJ1-1; 7 bases are a match to TRBD1. V shed 2 bases, J shed 1 base, and the junction held 4 bases outside the gene matches. This CDR3 has 15 residues. Germline V CDR1 and CDR2: KGHSH, LQKENI. CDR3 sequence reads: CASSPEAGGNTEAFF. The CDR3 coding sequence is TGTGCCAGCTCACCAGAGGCAGGGGGGAACACTGAAGCTTTCTTT.

Here the CDR3 reads CASSQDVSPPLHF. CDR3 DNA: TGTGCCAGCAGCCAAGATGTAAGCCCACCCCTCCACTTT. V usage is TRBV4-2 and J usage is TRBJ1-6; D ambiguous. The CDR3 has 13 residues. CDR1 and CDR2 from the germline V gene are LGHNA and YNFKEQ. Trimming stripped 0 bases from V and 11 bases from J, with 8 bases between.

A word on this clone: One end of the junction varies from germline; a read error may be responsible. The chain has TRBV28 and TRBJ2-1, with D perhaps being TRBD1 or TRBD2 (7 bases each). Germline V gives CDR1 MDHEN, CDR2 SYDVKM. This CDR3 comprises 16 residues. The CDR3, as DNA: TGTGCCAGCAGTCCCAGGGGGGGAACCTCCTCCAATGAGCAGTTCTTC. Residues: CASSPRGGTSSNEQFF.